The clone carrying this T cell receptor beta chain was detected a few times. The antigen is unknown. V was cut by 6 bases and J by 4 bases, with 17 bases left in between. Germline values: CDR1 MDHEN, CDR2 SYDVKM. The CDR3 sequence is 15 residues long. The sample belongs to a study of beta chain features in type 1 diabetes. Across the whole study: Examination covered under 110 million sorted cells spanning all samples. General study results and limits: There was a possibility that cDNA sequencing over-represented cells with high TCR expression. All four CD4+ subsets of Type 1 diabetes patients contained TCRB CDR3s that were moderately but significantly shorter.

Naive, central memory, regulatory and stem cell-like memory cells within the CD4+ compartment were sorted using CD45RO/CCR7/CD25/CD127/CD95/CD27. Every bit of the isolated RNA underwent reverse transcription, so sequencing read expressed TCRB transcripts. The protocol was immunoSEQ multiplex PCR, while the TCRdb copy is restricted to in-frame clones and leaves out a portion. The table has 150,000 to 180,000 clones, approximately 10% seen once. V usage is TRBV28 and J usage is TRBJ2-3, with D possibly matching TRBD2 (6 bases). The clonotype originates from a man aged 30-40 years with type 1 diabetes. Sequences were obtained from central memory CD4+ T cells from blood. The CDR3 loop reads CASSPAGLSADTQYF. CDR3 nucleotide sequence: TGTGCCAGCAGCCCCGCCGGACTAAGCGCAGATACGCAGTATTTT.